This T cell receptor beta chain was sequenced during a study of Ad26.COV2.S vaccination and SARS-CoV-2 variants. Trimming stripped 4 bases from V and 12 bases from J, with 15 bases between. In germline, CDR1 is SGHTA, CDR2 FQGNSA. CDR3 length: 13 residues. Documented treatment: around 19 received Ad26.COV2.S at low or high dose, single or two shots; about 5 received placebo; per-sample allocation not given. Specimen acquisition occurred on day 63 following the initial vaccine or placebo injection. SARS-CoV-2 spike from the Wuhan strain was encoded by the vaccine, an Ad26 vector. Assay used: immunoSEQ multiplex PCR; TCRdb lists only in-frame clones, some missing. Here the sample spans about 350,000 clones, around 89% being singletons.

Sequenced here: peripheral blood, sampled in a trial of Ad26.COV2.S vaccine versus placebo. The J gene is TRBJ2-2, the V gene TRBV7-2; no reliable D call. This TCR came from a person between 18 and 60 years old who received the Ad26.COV2.S COVID-19 vaccine or a placebo. The CDR3 sequence: CASSSNLVAKLFF. CDR3 bases: TGTGCCAGCAGCTCCAACTTGGTCGCGAAGCTGTTTTTT.